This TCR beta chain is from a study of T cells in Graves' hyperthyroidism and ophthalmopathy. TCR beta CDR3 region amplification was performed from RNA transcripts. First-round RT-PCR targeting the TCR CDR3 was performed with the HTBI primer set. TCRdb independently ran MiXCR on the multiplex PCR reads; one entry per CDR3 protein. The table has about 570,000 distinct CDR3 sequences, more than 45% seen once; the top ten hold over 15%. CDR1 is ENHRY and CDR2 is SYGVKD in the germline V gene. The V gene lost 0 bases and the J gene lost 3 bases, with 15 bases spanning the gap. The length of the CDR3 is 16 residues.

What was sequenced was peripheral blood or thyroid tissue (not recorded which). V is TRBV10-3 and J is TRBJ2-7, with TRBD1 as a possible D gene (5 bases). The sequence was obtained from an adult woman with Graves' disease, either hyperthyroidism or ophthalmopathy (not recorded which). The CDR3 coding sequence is TGTGCCATCAGTGAGTCGATCCGACAGATCGACTACGAGCAGTACTTC. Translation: CAISESIRQIDYEQYF.